One TCR beta chain is described in this entry. This specimen belongs to a study of blood T cell repertoires in COVID-19. Germline V lookup: CDR1 MDHEN, CDR2 SYDVKM. The J segment lost 6 bases and the V segment lost 9 bases, leaving 19 bases of the junction unmatched. The CDR3 totals 17 residues. Profiled with immunoSEQ multiplex PCR; TCRdb holds only in-frame clones, not every one. Here the sample spans 35,000 to 50,000 clones, more than 70% being singletons. This chain uses TRBV28 with TRBJ1-2; 10 bases match TRBD1. This receptor was identified in a man in his fifties or sixties with acute or convalescent COVID-19. Sequenced input: peripheral blood. CDR3 nucleotides: TGTGCCAGTAAGGTGGCCTACGGGACAGGGGAATTTCATGGCTACACCTTC. Amino acids: CASKVAYGTGEFHGYTF.